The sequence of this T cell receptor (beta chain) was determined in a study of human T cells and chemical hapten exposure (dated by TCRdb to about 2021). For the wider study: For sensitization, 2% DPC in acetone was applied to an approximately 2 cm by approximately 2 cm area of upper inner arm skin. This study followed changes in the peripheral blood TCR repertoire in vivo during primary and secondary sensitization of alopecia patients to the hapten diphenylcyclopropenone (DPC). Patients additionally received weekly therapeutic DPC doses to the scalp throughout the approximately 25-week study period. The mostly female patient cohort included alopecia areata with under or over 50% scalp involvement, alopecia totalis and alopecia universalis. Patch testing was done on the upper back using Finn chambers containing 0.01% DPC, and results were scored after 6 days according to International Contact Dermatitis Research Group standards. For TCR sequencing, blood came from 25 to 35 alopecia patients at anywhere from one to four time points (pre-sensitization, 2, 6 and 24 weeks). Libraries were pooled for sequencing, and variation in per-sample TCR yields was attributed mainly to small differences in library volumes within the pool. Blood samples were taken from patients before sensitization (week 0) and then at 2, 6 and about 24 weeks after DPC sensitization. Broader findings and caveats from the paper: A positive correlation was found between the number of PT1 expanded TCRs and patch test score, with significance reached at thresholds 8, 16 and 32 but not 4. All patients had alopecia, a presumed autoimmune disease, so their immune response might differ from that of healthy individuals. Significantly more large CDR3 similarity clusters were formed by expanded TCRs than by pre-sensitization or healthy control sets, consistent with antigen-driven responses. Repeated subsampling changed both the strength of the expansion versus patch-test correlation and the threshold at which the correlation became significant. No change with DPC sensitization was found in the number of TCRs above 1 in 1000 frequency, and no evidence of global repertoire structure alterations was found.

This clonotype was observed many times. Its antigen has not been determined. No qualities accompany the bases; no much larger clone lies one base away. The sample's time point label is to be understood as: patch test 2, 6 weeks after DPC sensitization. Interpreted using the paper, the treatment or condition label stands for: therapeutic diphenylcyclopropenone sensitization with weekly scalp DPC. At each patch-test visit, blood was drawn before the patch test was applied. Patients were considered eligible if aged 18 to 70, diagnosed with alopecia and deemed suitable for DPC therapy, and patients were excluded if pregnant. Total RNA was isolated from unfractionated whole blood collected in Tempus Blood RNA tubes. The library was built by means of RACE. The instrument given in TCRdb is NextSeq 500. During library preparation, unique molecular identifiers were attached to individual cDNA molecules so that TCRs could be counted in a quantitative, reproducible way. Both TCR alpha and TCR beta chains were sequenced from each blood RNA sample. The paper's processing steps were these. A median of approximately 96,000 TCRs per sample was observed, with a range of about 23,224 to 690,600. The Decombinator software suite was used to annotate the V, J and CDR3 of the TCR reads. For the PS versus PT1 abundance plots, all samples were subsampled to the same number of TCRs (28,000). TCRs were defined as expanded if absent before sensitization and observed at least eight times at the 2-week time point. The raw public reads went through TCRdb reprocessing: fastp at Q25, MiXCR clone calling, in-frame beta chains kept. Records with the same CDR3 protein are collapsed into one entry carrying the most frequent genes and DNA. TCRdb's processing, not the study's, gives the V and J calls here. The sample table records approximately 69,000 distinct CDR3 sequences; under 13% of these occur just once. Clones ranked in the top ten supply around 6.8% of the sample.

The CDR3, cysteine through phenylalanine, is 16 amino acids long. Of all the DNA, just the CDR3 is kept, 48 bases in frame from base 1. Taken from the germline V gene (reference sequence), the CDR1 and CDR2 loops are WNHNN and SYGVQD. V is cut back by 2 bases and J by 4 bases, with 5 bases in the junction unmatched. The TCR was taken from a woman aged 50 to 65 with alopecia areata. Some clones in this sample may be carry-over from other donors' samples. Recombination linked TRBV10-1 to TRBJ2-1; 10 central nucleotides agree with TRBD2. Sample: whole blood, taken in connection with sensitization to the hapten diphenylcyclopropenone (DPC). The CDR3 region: CASSERSGRVYNEQFF. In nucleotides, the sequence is TGCGCCAGCAGTGAGCGGAGCGGGAGGGTTTACAATGAGCAGTTCTTC.